These T cell receptor beta chains were read from a single sample in a study of T cells in tuberculosis. Generated by immunoSEQ multiplex PCR, the TCRdb table keeps only in-frame clones and is missing some. The sample lists tens of thousands of clones, roughly 91% occurring once. Sequenced sample: CD1b-GMM tetramer-negative cells sorted from PBMCs. These receptors originate from an adult woman with latent tuberculosis. CDR3s leave out the opening cysteine and the closing phenylalanine or tryptophan. The D gene is left open where the match is weak.

d_call | v_call | cdr3_aa
. | TRBV2 | AGNSGRSYEQY
. | TRBV6-1 | ASSAGDEQY
. | TRBV19 | ASSIGAALHTEAF
. | TRBV5-4 | ASSLVVVPDTQY
. | TRBV5-6 | ASSFPQGSGNTIY
. | TRBV2 | ASSEGDTIYGYT
. | TRBV6-5 | ASSINTKAF
. | TRBV30 | AWSVPLYKGAGYGYT
TRBD1 | TRBV7-9 | ASSLGTGPGAF
. | TRBV28 | ASSPPEGRGETQY
. | TRBV7-9 | ASSLHALPGRETQY
. | TRBV19 | ASSIEGSPPDTQY
TRBD1 | TRBV5-1 | ASSHRQGAGYNEQF
. | TRBV21-1 | ASSKVTPRGGGGDTQY
TRBD1 | TRBV2 | ASSGTGSYEQY
TRBD1 | TRBV4-1 | ASRQGATWTEAF
. | TRBV18 | ASSPSRDEKLF
. | TRBV20-1 | SASKRTEAF